The sequence of this T cell receptor (beta chain) was determined in a study of blood T cell repertoires in COVID-19. As for the study in general: Sites across the United States, Italy and Spain contributed samples from acute and convalescent COVID-19.

V lost 4 bases, J lost 6 bases, and 14 bases stayed unmatched. The CDR3 is 17 residues long. Germline values: CDR1 SGHRS, CDR2 YFSETQ. The Seattle site enrolled patients during active infection and followed them longitudinally. Authors' analysis steps: The assay estimated nucleated cells by amplifying reference gene primers. Repertoires were generated with immunoSEQ multiplex PCR, while TCRdb's copy carries only in-frame clones and drops some. The D gene and trimming were derived from the DNA, and the V and J assignments and clone size from that table. The top ten clones hold over 2% of a sample with 200,000 to 250,000 clones, 65% to 90% of them seen once.

The rearrangement joins TRBV5-1 to TRBJ2-1; 9 positions match TRBD2. The specimen was peripheral blood. This TCR derives from a woman aged 70-85 years with COVID-19, enrolled during active disease. CDR3 in DNA: TGCGCCAGCAGCCCGGGTTTAGCGGGAGTCAGGTCCAATGAGCAGTTCTTC. It codes for CASSPGLAGVRSNEQFF.